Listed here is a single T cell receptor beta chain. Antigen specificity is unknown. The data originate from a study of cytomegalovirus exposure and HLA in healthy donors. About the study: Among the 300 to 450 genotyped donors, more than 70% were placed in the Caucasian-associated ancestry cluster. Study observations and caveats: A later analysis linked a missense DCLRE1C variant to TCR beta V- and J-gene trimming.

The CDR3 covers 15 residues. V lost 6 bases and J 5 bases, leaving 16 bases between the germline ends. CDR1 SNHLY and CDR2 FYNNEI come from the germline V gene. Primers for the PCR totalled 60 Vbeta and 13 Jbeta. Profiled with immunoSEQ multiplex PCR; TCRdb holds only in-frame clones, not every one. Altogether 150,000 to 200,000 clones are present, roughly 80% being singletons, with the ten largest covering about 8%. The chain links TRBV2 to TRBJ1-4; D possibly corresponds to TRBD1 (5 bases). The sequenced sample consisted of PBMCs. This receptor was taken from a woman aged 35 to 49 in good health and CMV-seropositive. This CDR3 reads CASRNNEDKNEKLFF. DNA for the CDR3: TGTGCCAGCAGAAATAATGAGGACAAGAATGAAAAACTGTTTTTT.